This TCR delta chain was sequenced in a study of Vδ1+ human thymocytes. Study-level results: Highly polyclonal TRG and TRD repertoires with Gaussian CDR3 length distributions appeared in thymus.

Alphabeta T cells were depleted, then CD3+ Vdelta1+ Vdelta2- thymocytes were FACS-sorted. Germline assignment: CDR1 TSWWSYY and CDR2 QGS. V lost 0 bases to trimming and J lost 12 bases, with 32 bases between them. CDR3 length: 19 residues. Worth noting for this clone: Its matching antigen is unknown.

Extracted RNA was reverse transcribed into cDNA. The CDR3 regions were amplified by multiplex PCR from V-gene primers to a constant-region primer. TCRdb reran clone calling via CATT on the multiplex PCR reads. The sample contains around 19,000 delta-chain clones, roughly 8% of which appear only once. The V and J genes are TRDV1 and TRDJ1; a possible D gene is TRDD3 (6 bases). Sequenced: Vdelta1+ gamma-delta thymocytes from the thymus. Regarding subset: FACS-sorted CD3+ TCRalphabeta- TCRVdelta1+ TCRVdelta2- thymocytes. This TCR came from a child in the first two years of life who had congenital heart surgery. DNA of the CDR3: TGTGCTCTTGGGGAACTAGGAGCTACACTGAGGATACCTCCGAGGAAATTCATCTTT. Amino acid sequence: CALGELGATLRIPPRKFIF.